This T cell receptor (beta chain) comes out of a study of vaccination effects on CD4 cells after COVID-19. The culture ran for about 11 days, and then CD4+ T cells were isolated. CDR3 length equals 13 residues. V was clipped by 5 bases and J by 6 bases, with 13 bases between them. Germline CDR1 is SGHTA and CDR2 is FQGNSA. This table comes from immunoSEQ multiplex PCR, and its TCRdb copy is limited to in-frame clones, with some not included. The sample has about 38,000 clones; more than 75% are singletons. As for this clone: As yet, its antigen is unknown.

The material was CD4+ T cells from PBMCs cultured without peptide, obtained before COVID-19 vaccination. The gene calls are TRBV7-2 and TRBJ1-2; perhaps TRBD1 as D (6 bases). The sequence was obtained from a human donor who received a COVID-19 vaccine. The CDR3: CASSIQRQDGYTF. DNA for the CDR3: TGTGCCAGCAGCATCCAAAGACAGGATGGCTACACCTTC.